These T cell receptor beta chains were read from a single sample in a study of cytomegalovirus exposure and HLA in healthy donors. Sequencing was performed with immunoSEQ multiplex PCR; in TCRdb, only in-frame clones are kept and a portion is missing. The table shows some 100,000 clones, with 75% occurring only once. The material sequenced was PBMCs. These receptors were collected from a woman aged 18-29 years in good health and CMV-seropositive. The CDR3 runs from the conserved cysteine through the conserved F or W. The D gene is left open where the match is weak. Clone size, where shown, is once, few, many, or a class for clones that have expanded.

cdr3_length | j_call | v_call | clone_size | d_call | cdr3_aa | cdr3_nt
17 | TRBJ2-7 | TRBV15 | - | TRBD2 | CATSGGTSGRGLYEQYF | TGTGCCACCAGCGGGGGAACTAGCGGGAGGGGCCTTTACGAGCAGTACTTC
12 | TRBJ1-5 | TRBV28 | few | - | CASSVTVQPQHF | TGTGCCAGCAGTGTAACAGTTCAGCCCCAGCATTTT
12 | TRBJ2-3 | TRBV6-5 | - | - | CASRNLGAPQYF | TGTGCCAGCAGGAACCTGGGGGCCCCGCAGTATTTT
16 | TRBJ1-5 | TRBV2 | - | TRBD1 | CASSEGARGWNQPQHF | TGTGCCAGCAGTGAAGGGGCCAGGGGGTGGAATCAGCCCCAGCATTTT
14 | TRBJ1-2 | TRBV5-4 | - | TRBD1 | CASSGRQGIYGYTF | TGTGCCAGCAGCGGAAGACAGGGCATTTATGGCTACACCTTC
16 | TRBJ2-2 | TRBV7-2 | - | TRBD2 | CASSWRLAVGFGELFF | TGTGCCAGCAGCTGGAGACTAGCTGTGGGGTTCGGGGAGCTGTTTTTT
18 | TRBJ2-1 | TRBV7-8 | - | TRBD2 | CASGLAGVFGTSYNEQFF | TGTGCCAGCGGCCTAGCGGGAGTCTTCGGAACCAGCTACAATGAGCAGTTCTTC
16 | TRBJ1-6 | TRBV4-3 | few | - | CASSQEGTIRGSPLHF | TGCGCCAGCAGCCAAGAGGGGACAATCAGAGGGTCACCCCTCCACTTT
16 | TRBJ2-2 | TRBV21-1 | - | - | CASSDFTGADTGELFF | TGTGCCAGCAGCGACTTCACAGGGGCGGACACCGGGGAGCTGTTTTTT
11 | TRBJ1-6 | TRBV25-1 | - | - | CASIFNSPLHF | TGTGCCAGCATATTCAATTCACCCCTCCACTTT
11 | TRBJ2-3 | TRBV28 | - | - | CASSNSNTQYF | TGTGCCAGCAGTAACAGTAATACGCAGTATTTT
13 | TRBJ2-7 | TRBV6-5 | - | TRBD1 | CASSRQGSMEQYF | TGTGCCAGCAGCCGACAGGGTTCGATGGAGCAGTACTTC
14 | TRBJ2-1 | TRBV6-4 | - | TRBD2 | CASSVAGGPHEQFF | TGTGCCAGCAGTGTAGCGGGAGGGCCCCATGAGCAGTTCTTC
17 | TRBJ2-1 | TRBV7-8 | - | TRBD2 | CASSYPGLAVSYNEQFF | TGTGCCAGCAGTTATCCGGGACTAGCGGTCTCCTACAATGAGCAGTTCTTC
14 | TRBJ2-7 | TRBV28 | - | TRBD2 | CASSLTSGKYEQYF | TGTGCCAGCAGTTTAACTAGCGGGAAGTACGAGCAGTACTTC
13 | TRBJ2-5 | TRBV13 | - | - | CASRMGSQETQYF | TGTGCCAGCAGGATGGGGAGTCAAGAGACCCAGTACTTC
14 | TRBJ1-2 | TRBV9 | once | - | CASSVGDTNYGYTF | TGTGCCAGCAGCGTAGGAGACACTAACTATGGCTACACCTTC
16 | TRBJ1-3 | TRBV4-3 | - | - | CASSQDFRGYGNTIYF | TGCGCCAGCAGCCAAGATTTTAGGGGATATGGAAACACCATATATTTT
15 | TRBJ1-1 | TRBV4-3 | few | - | CASSPHEGQRAEAFF | TGCGCCAGCAGCCCCCACGAGGGCCAGAGGGCTGAAGCTTTCTTT
14 | TRBJ1-1 | TRBV14 | - | - | CASSQATENTEAFF | TGTGCCAGCAGCCAGGCGACAGAAAACACTGAAGCTTTCTTT
12 | TRBJ2-5 | TRBV29-1 | few | TRBD1 | CSVDRGGETQYF | TGCAGCGTCGACAGGGGTGGGGAGACCCAGTACTTC
16 | TRBJ2-3 | TRBV6-4 | - | TRBD2 | CASSDGLAGGTDMQYF | TGTGCCAGCAGTGACGGCCTAGCGGGAGGAACAGATATGCAGTATTTT
14 | TRBJ1-1 | TRBV15 | - | TRBD1 | CATSRDKTGEGAFF | TGTGCCACCAGCAGAGATAAGACAGGGGAGGGAGCTTTCTTT
17 | TRBJ2-5 | TRBV7-6 | - | TRBD2 | CASSPRTGLAGEETQYF | TGTGCCAGCAGCCCTCGTACGGGACTAGCGGGAGAAGAGACCCAGTACTTC
16 | TRBJ2-3 | TRBV14 | - | - | CASSPRVPGPTDTQYF | TGTGCCAGCAGCCCCAGGGTACCAGGACCCACAGATACGCAGTATTTT
19 | TRBJ2-1 | TRBV9 | - | TRBD2 | CASSVSVSGRSGSYNEQFF | TGTGCCAGCAGCGTAAGTGTTAGCGGGAGGTCAGGGTCCTACAATGAGCAGTTCTTC
15 | TRBJ2-7 | TRBV21-1 | once | - | CASSKVPSGRYEQYF | TGTGCCAGCAGCAAAGTACCTAGCGGTCGCTACGAGCAGTACTTC
19 | TRBJ2-7 | TRBV10-3 | - | - | CAISDESVADTTSSKGQYF | TGTGCCATCAGTGATGAGTCTGTAGCGGACACTACGAGCAGTAAGGGGCAGTACTTC
12 | TRBJ1-2 | TRBV10-3 | - | - | CAILSPDDGYTF | TGTGCCATCCTATCGCCTGATGATGGCTACACCTTC
19 | TRBJ2-7 | TRBV4-1 | - | TRBD2 | CASSQARGTSGSSAYEQYF | TGCGCCAGCAGCCAGGCTCGCGGGACTAGCGGGAGTAGTGCCTACGAGCAGTACTTC
12 | TRBJ1-1 | TRBV15 | - | - | CAVPFPNTEAFF | TGTGCCGTCCCCTTTCCGAACACTGAAGCTTTCTTT
18 | TRBJ2-7 | TRBV19 | - | TRBD2 | CASARGFPTGLSSYEQYF | TGTGCCAGTGCGCGGGGGTTCCCGACGGGACTCAGCTCCTACGAGCAGTACTTC
17 | TRBJ2-3 | TRBV11-3 | - | TRBD2 | CASSLGRLAGSTDTQYF | TGTGCCAGCAGCTTAGGCCGACTAGCGGGGTCCACAGATACGCAGTATTTT
17 | TRBJ2-3 | TRBV6-4 | - | TRBD2 | CASSKLAGAGGTDTQYF | TGTGCCAGCAGTAAATTAGCGGGAGCGGGAGGCACAGATACGCAGTATTTT
15 | TRBJ1-5 | TRBV27 | - | - | CASSLLGQGNQPQHF | TGTGCCAGCAGTTTATTAGGCCAGGGAAATCAGCCCCAGCATTTT
16 | TRBJ1-1 | TRBV11-2 | once | TRBD1 | CASSTFGQGGNTEAFF | TGTGCCAGCAGCACCTTTGGACAGGGGGGGAACACTGAAGCTTTCTTT
14 | TRBJ2-7 | TRBV27 | - | TRBD2 | CASNQAGGPYEQYF | TGTGCCAGCAATCAGGCGGGAGGGCCCTACGAGCAGTACTTC
14 | TRBJ2-7 | TRBV6-5 | - | - | CASSPGVTGSEQYF | TGTGCCAGCAGCCCCGGCGTTACAGGGTCCGAGCAGTACTTC
13 | TRBJ2-7 | TRBV7-9 | - | - | CASSLARGDEQYF | TGTGCCAGCAGCTTAGCGCGGGGAGACGAGCAGTACTTC
14 | TRBJ2-7 | TRBV5-1 | - | - | CASSLASSFHEQYF | TGCGCCAGCAGCTTGGCCTCTAGCTTCCACGAGCAGTACTTC
14 | TRBJ1-1 | TRBV11-2 | - | TRBD1 | CASRWDRGLTEAFF | TGTGCCAGCAGGTGGGACAGGGGATTAACTGAAGCTTTCTTT